Following are 10 T cell receptor beta chains from one sample sequenced in a study of T-cell memory formation after mild COVID-19. TCRdb used MiXCR to reprocess the 5' RACE reads, holding one entry per CDR3 protein. In the table there are around 310,000 distinct CDR3 sequences, more than 15% of which are singletons. Specimen: PBMCs or a T cell subset sorted from them (not recorded which). Receptors were obtained from a man aged 18 to 29 who had mild COVID-19 (a few samples of this study predate the infection). Cell type and time point are not known.

This clonotype was counted between two and nine times. The gene calls are TRBV7-9 and TRBJ2-7; D unresolved. CDR1 and CDR2 (germline): SEHNR, FQNEAQ (reference sequence). Trimming took off 5 bases at V and 6 bases at J, with 14 bases between the two ends. The CDR3 runs to 13 residues. The CDR3 DNA sequence: TGTGCCAGCAGCGCAATAGTTGTGAGCGAGCAGTACTTC. It specifies CASSAIVVSEQYF.

The V call is TRBV12-3 or TRBV12-4, the J call TRBJ1-6; D ambiguous. This CDR3 has 14 amino acids. The ends were cut back, 3 bases at V and 13 bases at J, with 16 bases in the middle. CDR3 sequence reads: CASSFTGSGRPLHF. The CDR3 DNA is TGTGCCAGCAGTTTTACCGGTTCAGGCCGCCCCCTCCACTTT.

This clonotype was detected ten times or more. The rearrangement uses TRBV12-3 or TRBV12-4 and TRBJ1-5; possible D gene TRBD1, 6 bases. V lost 5 bases and J lost 5, with 13 bases in between. The length of the CDR3 is 14 residues. CDR3 sequence (DNA): TGTGCCAGCAGTCCCCAGGGGACGGATCAGCCCCAGCATTTT. It yields the protein CASSPQGTDQPQHF.

V usage is TRBV18 and J usage is TRBJ2-5; possible D gene TRBD2, 6 bases. The CDR3 spans 15 residues. Germline values: CDR1 KGHSH, CDR2 LQKENI. V was shortened by 3 bases and J by 4 bases, with 15 bases between the two germline ends. The CDR3 nucleotides are TGTGCCAGCTCACCCCCTGGAGGGGCCCGAGAGACCCAGTACTTC. Its protein product is CASSPPGGARETQYF.

The gene calls are TRBV6-5 and TRBJ1-1, with TRBD1 matching 7 bases. This CDR3 is built from 12 residues. V was clipped by 2 bases and J by 10 bases; unmatched bases: 4. Looked up from germline, CDR1 is MNHEY and CDR2 is SVGAGI. CDR3 amino acids: CASSYRGLRAFF. The DNA for the CDR3 is TGTGCCAGCAGTTACAGGGGGCTTAGAGCTTTCTTT.

To note about this clonotype: The junction does not match germline at one end; this may be a read error. This chain uses TRBV7-7 with TRBJ2-1; 7 nucleotides match TRBD1. The CDR3 consists of 15 residues. CDR1 SSHAT and CDR2 FNYEAQ come from the germline V gene (reference sequence). CDR3 region: CASSLVQGWDNEQFF. The CDR3 bases are TGTGCTAGCAGCTTAGTACAGGGGTGGGACAATGAGCAGTTCTTC.

The CDR3: CASSFRIGRQSYEQFF. The CDR3 bases are TGTGCCAGCAGTTTTCGGATCGGCAGGCAATCCTACGAGCAGTTCTTC. This chain uses TRBV28 with TRBJ2-1; D is undetermined. CDR1 and CDR2 from the germline V gene are MDHEN and SYDVKM. The ends were cut back, 3 bases at V and 10 bases at J, with 22 bases in the middle. The CDR3 sequence is 16 residues long.

In this sample, this clonotype turned up many times. The gene calls are TRBV3-1 and TRBJ1-1; D might be TRBD1 (5 bases). V lost 4 bases and J lost 5, with 14 bases in between. The CDR3 runs 14 residues. Germline lookup yields CDR1 LGHDT and CDR2 YNNKEL (reference sequence). Here the CDR3 DNA reads TGTGCCAGCAGCCCGGCGGGGGTGAGGACTGAAGCTTTCTTT. Amino acid sequence: CASSPAGVRTEAFF.

The gene calls are TRBV23-1 and TRBJ1-5; no clear D. TRBV23-1 is sorted into the ORF group, with uncertain function. The ends were cut back, 0 bases at V and 1 base at J, with 13 bases in the middle. The CDR3 is made up of 17 amino acids. The DNA of the CDR3 is TGCGCCAGCAGTCAATCGGCTTTCCCGACGAGCAATCAGCCCCAGCATTTT. It codes for CASSQSAFPTSNQPQHF.

This clonotype occurred a few times. The chain links TRBV7-2 to TRBJ2-5, with TRBD2 as a possible D gene (6 bases). V lost 4 bases, J lost 7 bases, and 16 bases lay in between. The CDR3 spans 14 residues. Germline-derived CDR1 and CDR2 are SGHTA and FQGNSA. The CDR3 nucleotides are TGTGCCAGCAGCTATGGGGGGAGTTCAACGACCCAGTACTTC. Encoded protein: CASSYGGSSTTQYF.